Sequencing of this T cell receptor (beta chain) was carried out in a study of Ad26.COV2.S vaccination and SARS-CoV-2 variants. Germline CDR1 KGHSH, CDR2 LQKENI. V lost 4 bases to trimming and J lost 0 bases, with 7 bases between them. The CDR3 contains 15 residues. Assay: immunoSEQ multiplex PCR; the TCRdb copy retains only in-frame clones and omits some. The sample contains 350,000 to 450,000 clones, about 91% of which appear only once. Treatment specified: about 20 received Ad26.COV2.S at low or high dose, single or two shots; 5 received placebo; per-sample allocation not given. Sample collection was performed on day 63 after the first vaccine or placebo injection.

The source of this sequence is a person between 18 and 60 years old who received the Ad26.COV2.S COVID-19 vaccine or a placebo. The rearrangement links TRBV18 to TRBJ2-6, with D unresolved. The specimen comprised peripheral blood, sampled in a trial of Ad26.COV2.S vaccine versus placebo. CDR3 bases: TGTGCCAGCTCACGCATCTCCTCTGGGGCCAACGTCCTGACTTTC. Translated: CASSRISSGANVLTF.